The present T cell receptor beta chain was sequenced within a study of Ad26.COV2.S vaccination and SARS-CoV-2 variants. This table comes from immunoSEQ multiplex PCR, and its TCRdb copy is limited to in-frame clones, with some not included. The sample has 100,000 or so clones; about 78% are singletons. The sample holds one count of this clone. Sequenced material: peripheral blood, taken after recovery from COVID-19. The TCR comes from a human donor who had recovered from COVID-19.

The DNA of the CDR3 is TGTGCCAGCAGCTTCGACAGGGGGCGCAGGACTTTCTTT. Amino acid sequence: CASSFDRGRRTFF. V is TRBV5-4 and J is TRBJ1-1, with 10 bases aligning to TRBD1. V dropped 2 bases and J dropped 12; count of bases not matched to a gene: 7. CDR3 length: 13 residues. CDR1 and CDR2 (germline): SGHNT, YYREEE (reference sequence).